These 2 T cell receptor beta chains were all obtained from the same sample, sequenced in a study of blood T cells in healthy people across ages. Then a second PCR, running about 7 to 11 cycles, was carried out with a sample-barcoded 5' primer and a J-beta primer mix. MiXCR, applied by TCRdb to the 5' RACE reads, yields one record per CDR3 protein. This table has about 830,000 distinct CDR3 sequences, around two thirds appearing once. Sequenced input: blood. The receptors come from a man younger than 45 in good health.

V is TRBV5-1 and J is TRBJ2-7, with D possibly matching TRBD2 (6 bases). Germline lookup yields CDR1 SGHRS and CDR2 YFSETQ. Trimming took off 4 bases at V and 5 bases at J, with 22 bases between the two ends. The CDR3 totals 16 residues. CDR3 sequence reads: CASSPNGGTAFHEQYF. In nucleotides, the CDR3 is TGCGCCAGCAGCCCCAACGGGGGAACAGCCTTCCACGAGCAGTACTTC.

The V call is TRBV7-2, the J call TRBJ1-2, with 10 bases that match TRBD1. Germline CDR1 and CDR2: SGHTA and FQGNSA. This CDR3 has 15 residues. Trimming removed 2 bases from V and 3 bases from J; junction bases left unmatched: 3. CDR3 residues: CASSLRTGGDYGYTF. As DNA, the CDR3 is TGTGCCAGCAGCTTAAGGACAGGGGGGGACTATGGCTACACCTTC. Full variable domain (remainder filled in from reference TRBV7-2 and TRBJ1-2): GAGVSQSPSNKVTEKGKDVELRCDPISGHTALYWYRQSLGQGLEFLIYFQGNSAPDKSGLPSDRFSAERTGGSVSTLTIQRTQQEDSAVYLCASSLRTGGDYGYTFGSGTRLTVV.